One sample yielded the 21 T cell receptor beta chains listed below, sequenced in a study of early T cells in non-severe SARS-CoV-2 infection. MiXCR was run by TCRdb on the 5' RACE reads, yielding one entry per CDR3 protein. The data contain 70,000 to 95,000 distinct CDR3 sequences, roughly 15% of them singletons. The specimen was whole blood. The receptors derive from an adult who was a healthcare worker with PCR-confirmed SARS-CoV-2 infection or an uninfected control (not recorded which).

The table lists this clonotype with a few counts. This rearrangement joins TRBV5-4 to TRBJ2-5; D perhaps matches TRBD1 (6 bases). Deletions cut 0 bases from V and 5 bases from J, with 14 bases between. CDR1 and CDR2 from the germline V gene are SGHNT and YYREEE (reference sequence). The CDR3 is 15 residues long. The CDR3 sequence is CASSLDYRAKETQYF. CDR3 coding DNA: TGTGCCAGCAGCTTGGACTACAGGGCGAAGGAGACCCAGTACTTC.

This clonotype has at least ten counts. The chain is built from TRBV9 and TRBJ1-2; the D gene is possibly TRBD1 (6 bases). Germline assignment: CDR1 SGDLS and CDR2 YYNGEE. Trimming took 4 bases from V and 1 from J, leaving 17 bases between them. The CDR3 is made up of 16 amino acids. CDR3 residues: CASSPEGGELNYGYTF. Here the CDR3 DNA reads TGTGCCAGCAGCCCCGAGGGGGGGGAGCTTAACTATGGCTACACCTTC.

This clonotype was seen ten or more times. The chain carries TRBV6-1 and TRBJ2-7, with D unresolved. Germline CDR1 and CDR2: MNHNS and SASEGT. CDR3 length: 14 amino acids. With 2 bases removed from V and 5 bases from J, the gap between germline ends came to 13 bases. In nucleotides, the CDR3 is TGTGCCAGCAGTGAACGATGGGTAGGTGACGAGCAGTACGTC. This sequence encodes CASSERWVGDEQYV.

This chain uses TRBV21-1 with TRBJ2-7; the table's D call of TRBD1 was not tested on the DNA. TRBV21-1 is a pseudogene locus. This CDR3 has 16 amino acids. The CDR3 loop is CASSLWDVRCSYEQYV. The DNA of the CDR3 is TGTGCCAGCAGTTTATGGGACGTCCGGTGTTCCTACGAGCAGTACGTC.

This clonotype was recorded a few times. The gene calls are TRBV5-1 and TRBJ2-7; D may be TRBD1 (6 bases). CDR1 is SGHRS and CDR2 is YFSETQ in the germline V gene. Deletions cut 5 bases from V and 0 bases from J, with 12 bases between. The CDR3 loop spans 14 amino acids. CDR3 DNA: TGCGCCAGCAGGGGACAACCGAGCTCCTACGAGCAGTACGTC. It encodes CASRGQPSSYEQYV.

This clonotype came up a few times. The V call is TRBV6-6, the J call TRBJ2-7; the match to TRBD1 covers 11 bases. Looked up from germline, CDR1 is MNHNY and CDR2 is SVGAGI (reference sequence). There are 15 residues in the CDR3. V dropped 4 bases and J dropped 0; count of bases not matched to a gene: 2. DNA for the CDR3: TGTGCCAGCAGTTGGGGACAGGGGGTCTCCTACGAGCAGTACGTC. Translating it yields CASSWGQGVSYEQYV.

This sequence joins TRBV7-8 and TRBJ2-2; 10 bases align to TRBD1. In germline, CDR1 is SGHVS, CDR2 FQNEAQ. This CDR3 is 17 amino acids long. The J segment lost 4 bases and the V segment lost 5 bases, leaving 10 bases of the junction unmatched. DNA for the CDR3: TGTGCCAGCAGCCGACAGGGGGCACAACCATTCACCGGGGAGCTGTTTTTT. Its translation is CASSRQGAQPFTGELFF. The full variable domain, rest sourced from reference TRBV7-8 and TRBJ2-2, is GAGVSQSPRYKVAKRGQDVALRCDPISGHVSLFWYQQALGQGPEFLTYFQNEAQLDKSGLPSDRFFAERPEGSVSTLKIQRTQQEDSAVYLCASSRQGAQPFTGELFFGEGSRLTVL.

This clonotype was counted at least ten times. V usage is TRBV9 and J usage is TRBJ1-1; tentative D call: TRBD1 (5 bases). There are 17 residues in the CDR3. CDR1 is SGDLS and CDR2 is YYNGEE in the germline V gene. Trimming stripped 3 bases from V and 3 bases from J, with 21 bases between. In DNA form, the CDR3 reads TGTGCCAGCAGCGCAAGGCCAGGCAGGGACTTGGACACTGAAGCTTTCTTT. Translating it yields CASSARPGRDLDTEAFF.

V is TRBV5-4 and J is TRBJ1-2; no clear D. Germline-derived CDR1 and CDR2 are SGHNT and YYREEE (reference sequence). The germline V and J ends were trimmed by 3 bases and 1 base, with 13 bases remaining between them. The length of the CDR3 is 15 residues. The CDR3 DNA reads TGTGCCAGCAGCTGGGAGCTGACGGTTAACTATGGCTACACCTTC. Protein: CASSWELTVNYGYTF.

J is TRBJ2-2 and V is TRBV2; TRBD1 agrees at 7 bases. This CDR3 has 17 residues. Germline CDR1 and CDR2: SNHLY and FYNNEI. After removal of 5 bases from V and 1 base from J, the junction contained 10 bases not matched to a gene. CDR3 DNA sequence: TGTGCCAGCAGTTCTTCCGGGACAGTGATGAACACCGGGGAGCTGTTTTTT. This translates into CASSSSGTVMNTGELFF.

The genes are TRBV29-1 and TRBJ1-5; D gene uncertain. CDR1 is SQVTM, CDR2 ANQGSEA, per germline. CDR3 size: 13 residues. With 3 bases removed from V and 6 bases from J, the gap between germline ends came to 12 bases. This chain's CDR3 is CSVEAPRGQPQHF. The DNA of the CDR3 is TGCAGCGTTGAGGCACCGCGGGGTCAGCCCCAGCATTTT.

The table lists this clonotype with a few counts. The genes are TRBV12-3 or TRBV12-4 and TRBJ2-3, with 8 bases that match TRBD2. The CDR3 covers 16 residues. J gave up 3 bases and V 2 bases, and 7 bases lay outside the gene matches. The CDR3 coding sequence is TGTGCCAGCAGTTTATCGTCGGGGGGGAGTACAGATACGCAGTATTTT. This gives the protein CASSLSSGGSTDTQYF.

V usage is TRBV4-1 and J usage is TRBJ1-2; perhaps TRBD1 as D (5 bases). Trimming left V 3 bases short and J 4 bases short, with 9 bases between. In germline, CDR1 is MGHRA, CDR2 YSYEKL. This CDR3 region has 13 residues. This chain's CDR3 is CASSQGGGYGYTF. CDR3 sequence (DNA): TGCGCCAGCAGCCAGGGTGGGGGCTATGGCTACACCTTC.

In its sample, this clonotype was seen many times. J is TRBJ2-1 and V is TRBV24-1; D perhaps matches TRBD1 (5 bases). The CDR3 extends over 15 amino acids. Trimming pared 3 bases from V and 10 bases from J, leaving 18 bases between. Germline CDR1 and CDR2: KGHDR and SFDVKD. DNA for the CDR3: TGTGCCACCAGTGATCCCCGGACCAGGGCCATCGAGCAGTTCTTC. Protein sequence: CATSDPRTRAIEQFF.

The chain uses TRBV7-2 and TRBJ1-6, with unresolved D. V was cut by 1 base and J by 8 bases, with 12 bases left in between. Germline CDR1 is SGHTA and CDR2 is FQGNSA. The CDR3 consists of 15 residues. The CDR3 sequence is CASSLVSKYDSPLHF. The DNA of the CDR3 is TGTGCCAGCAGCTTAGTATCCAAGTATGATTCACCCCTCCACTTT.

This clonotype was seen only a few times. V and J are TRBV20-1 and TRBJ1-1; perhaps TRBD1 as D (5 bases). Germline CDR1 is DFQATT and CDR2 is SNEGSKA (reference sequence). The CDR3 extends over 13 amino acids. The V end was cut by 3 bases, the J end by 5 bases, with 13 bases between. CDR3: CSASPREWTEAFF. The CDR3 DNA follows: TGCAGTGCTAGCCCCAGGGAATGGACTGAAGCTTTCTTT.

V is TRBV5-1 and J is TRBJ2-3, with TRBD1 as a possible D gene (5 bases). The CDR3 is made up of 14 amino acids. In germline, CDR1 is SGHRS, CDR2 YFSETQ. V lost 0 bases and J 8 bases, leaving 13 bases between the germline ends. DNA for the CDR3: TGCGCCAGCAGCTTGGCCGGGCAGGGTAGTACGCAGTATTTT. Protein sequence: CASSLAGQGSTQYF.

This clonotype was counted once. The gene calls are TRBV12-3 or TRBV12-4 and TRBJ1-5; D remains ambiguous. The CDR3 contains 14 residues. The V end lost 3 bases, the J end lost 4 bases, and 10 bases lay between the germline ends. The CDR3 DNA sequence: TGTGCCAGCAGTTTGAACATGGGTAATCAGCCCCAGCATTTT. This codes for CASSLNMGNQPQHF.

V usage is TRBV5-5 and J usage is TRBJ1-1; 8 bases fit TRBD1. This CDR3 has 18 amino acids. CDR1 is SGHKS, CDR2 YYEKEE, per germline (reference sequence). Trimming cost V 4 bases and J 6 bases; bases outside gene matches: 20. The CDR3 nucleotides are TGTGCCAGCAGCCCGGGACAGGAGTTATTGCGACGAGGCGCTGAAGCTTTCTTT. Translating gives CASSPGQELLRRGAEAFF.

The chain recombines TRBV9 with TRBJ2-1; no definite D call. This CDR3 has 15 amino acids. Trimming shortened V by 0 bases and J by 7 bases, and 14 bases separated the two germline ends. Germline V lookup: CDR1 SGDLS, CDR2 YYNGEE. In DNA, the CDR3 is TGTGCCAGCAGCGTAGGAGGTGTGGTAAATAATGAGCAGTTCTTC. Translating it yields CASSVGGVVNNEQFF.

There are a few counts of this clonotype. For the CDR3, the DNA is TGTGCCAGCAGTCGAACCGGGACAGCGAACACCGGGGAGCTGTTTTTT. As protein: CASSRTGTANTGELFF. The chain links TRBV6-5 to TRBJ2-2, with TRBD1 identical over 7 bases. The CDR3 has 16 amino acids. V was clipped by 5 bases and J by 0 bases; unmatched bases: 6. The germline CDR1 and CDR2 sequences are MNHEY and SVGAGI.